This T cell receptor beta chain was observed in a study of cytomegalovirus exposure and HLA in healthy donors. Across the study: Researchers previously reported finding 90 million to 120 million unique TCR beta sequences from 170 million or so T cells. Overall study results and limits: CMV serostatus was the only immune exposure information that was available.

Turning to this clone: What it binds is not known.

Looked up from germline, CDR1 is SGHRS and CDR2 is YFSETQ. V dropped 0 bases and J dropped 1 base, with 7 bases sitting between them. The CDR3 is 14 amino acids. PCR primers comprised 60 Vbeta and 13 Jbeta primers. TCRdb's table, derived via immunoSEQ multiplex PCR, lists solely in-frame clones and lacks some. Of about 170,000 clones in the sample, 70% to 80% are singletons; the top ten hold about 2.3%. This clonotype was obtained from a woman between 50 and 59 years old in good health and CMV-seronegative. Material: PBMCs. The chain uses TRBV5-1 and TRBJ1-2; tentatively, D is TRBD1 (5 bases). CDR3 nucleotide sequence: TGCGCCAGCAGCTTGGCGACAGTTAACTATGGCTACACCTTC. The encoded protein is CASSLATVNYGYTF.